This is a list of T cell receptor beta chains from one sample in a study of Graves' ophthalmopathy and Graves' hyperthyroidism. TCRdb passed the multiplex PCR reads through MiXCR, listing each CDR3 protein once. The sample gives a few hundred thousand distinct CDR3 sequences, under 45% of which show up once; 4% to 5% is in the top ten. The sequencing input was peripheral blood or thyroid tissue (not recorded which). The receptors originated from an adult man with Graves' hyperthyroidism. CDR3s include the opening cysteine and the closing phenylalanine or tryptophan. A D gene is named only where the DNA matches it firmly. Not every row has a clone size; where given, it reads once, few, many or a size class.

cdr3_aa: CASSYSGGRGDQETQYF
cdr3_nt: TGTGCCAGCAGCTATAGCGGGGGCAGGGGGGACCAAGAGACCCAGTACTTC
d_call: TRBD2
cdr3_length: 17
j_call: TRBJ2-5
v_call: TRBV7-2
clone_size: -

cdr3_aa: CASSPDRAKNIQYF
cdr3_nt: TGTGCCAGCAGCCCCGACAGAGCCAAAAACATTCAGTACTTC
d_call: -
cdr3_length: 14
j_call: TRBJ2-4
v_call: TRBV12-3/TRBV12-4
clone_size: -

cdr3_aa: CATSGDRGFPEQYF
cdr3_nt: TGTGCCACCAGCGGGGACAGGGGGTTCCCCGAGCAGTACTTC
d_call: TRBD1
cdr3_length: 14
j_call: TRBJ2-7
v_call: TRBV15
clone_size: -

cdr3_aa: CASSLGQYPIGYTF
cdr3_nt: TGTGCCAGCAGCTTGGGACAGTACCCTATAGGCTACACCTTC
d_call: -
cdr3_length: 14
j_call: TRBJ1-2
v_call: TRBV5-6
clone_size: many

cdr3_aa: CASSQAMVFDTEAFF
cdr3_nt: TGTGCCAGCAGCCAAGCCATGGTATTTGATACTGAAGCTTTCTTT
d_call: -
cdr3_length: 15
j_call: TRBJ1-1
v_call: TRBV14
clone_size: many

cdr3_aa: CASSFTDSYEQYF
cdr3_nt: TGTGCCAGCAGCTTTACAGACTCCTACGAGCAGTACTTC
d_call: -
cdr3_length: 13
j_call: TRBJ2-7
v_call: TRBV7-6
clone_size: many

cdr3_aa: CASSLTPGGENWIAGANVLTF
cdr3_nt: TGTGCCAGCAGCTTGACACCGGGAGGGGAAAATTGGATTGCTGGGGCCAACGTCCTGACTTTC
d_call: TRBD2
cdr3_length: 21
j_call: TRBJ2-6
v_call: TRBV12-5
clone_size: few

cdr3_aa: CASSLGGKIYEQYF
cdr3_nt: TGTGCCAGCAGCTTGGGCGGGAAAATCTACGAGCAGTACTTC
d_call: -
cdr3_length: 14
j_call: TRBJ2-7
v_call: TRBV5-6
clone_size: many

cdr3_aa: CSAMSGQGTSTDTQYF
cdr3_nt: TGCAGTGCTATGTCAGGACAGGGGACTAGCACAGATACGCAGTATTTT
d_call: TRBD1
cdr3_length: 16
j_call: TRBJ2-3
v_call: TRBV20-1
clone_size: -

cdr3_aa: CASSQFGGTEAFF
cdr3_nt: TGTGCCAGCAGCCAATTCGGGGGAACTGAAGCTTTCTTT
d_call: -
cdr3_length: 13
j_call: TRBJ1-1
v_call: TRBV3-1
clone_size: -

cdr3_aa: CASSSGYTGELFF
cdr3_nt: TGTGCCAGCAGTTCAGGGTATACCGGGGAGCTGTTTTTT
d_call: -
cdr3_length: 13
j_call: TRBJ2-2
v_call: TRBV12-3/TRBV12-4
clone_size: few

cdr3_aa: CASSTDGSYEQYF
cdr3_nt: TGTGCCAGCAGTACTGACGGTTCCTACGAGCAGTACTTC
d_call: -
cdr3_length: 13
j_call: TRBJ2-7
v_call: TRBV27
clone_size: -

cdr3_aa: CASLDGRQGSGYTF
cdr3_nt: TGTGCCAGCTTGGATGGGAGGCAGGGAAGCGGCTACACCTTC
d_call: -
cdr3_length: 14
j_call: TRBJ1-2
v_call: TRBV25-1
clone_size: -

cdr3_aa: CASSQVTGRPQHF
cdr3_nt: TGTGCCAGCAGCCAAGTCACAGGGAGGCCCCAGCATTTT
d_call: -
cdr3_length: 13
j_call: TRBJ1-5
v_call: TRBV4-2
clone_size: -

cdr3_aa: CASSLIGTSETQYF
cdr3_nt: TGTGCCAGCAGCTTAATAGGGACTAGCGAGACCCAGTACTTC
d_call: TRBD2
cdr3_length: 14
j_call: TRBJ2-5
v_call: TRBV7-9
clone_size: few

cdr3_aa: CASSPLVAMNTEAFF
cdr3_nt: TGTGCCAGCAGCCCACTAGTCGCGATGAACACTGAAGCTTTCTTT
d_call: -
cdr3_length: 15
j_call: TRBJ1-1
v_call: TRBV5-8
clone_size: many

cdr3_aa: CASSQENGGAPNTGELFF
cdr3_nt: TGTGCCAGCAGCCAAGAAAACGGGGGGGCCCCGAACACCGGGGAGCTGTTTTTT
d_call: TRBD2
cdr3_length: 18
j_call: TRBJ2-2
v_call: TRBV11-1
clone_size: -

cdr3_aa: CASSQVRGYSNQPQHF
cdr3_nt: TGCGCCAGCAGCCAAGTGCGGGGTTATAGCAATCAGCCCCAGCATTTT
d_call: -
cdr3_length: 16
j_call: TRBJ1-5
v_call: TRBV4-1
clone_size: -

cdr3_aa: CASSEKGLRETQYF
cdr3_nt: TGCGCCAGCAGTGAAAAGGGGCTTCGGGAGACCCAGTACTTC
d_call: -
cdr3_length: 14
j_call: TRBJ2-5
v_call: TRBV10-1
clone_size: few

cdr3_aa: CSARREGSNTEAFF
cdr3_nt: TGCAGTGCTAGGCGGGAGGGTTCGAACACTGAAGCTTTCTTT
d_call: -
cdr3_length: 14
j_call: TRBJ1-1
v_call: TRBV20-1
clone_size: many

cdr3_aa: CAISGGQGSEAFF
cdr3_nt: TGTGCCATCAGTGGGGGACAGGGATCTGAAGCTTTCTTT
d_call: TRBD1
cdr3_length: 13
j_call: TRBJ1-1
v_call: TRBV10-3
clone_size: many

cdr3_aa: CAIFGGGLDEQYF
cdr3_nt: TGTGCCATCTTCGGGGGGGGTCTGGACGAGCAGTACTTC
d_call: TRBD2
cdr3_length: 13
j_call: TRBJ2-7
v_call: TRBV10-3
clone_size: many

cdr3_aa: CSAFHSTGANVLTF
cdr3_nt: TGCAGTGCTTTCCACAGTACCGGGGCCAACGTCCTGACTTTC
d_call: -
cdr3_length: 14
j_call: TRBJ2-6
v_call: TRBV20-1
clone_size: many

cdr3_aa: CASSARTGGPNEKLFF
cdr3_nt: TGTGCCAGCAGTGCAAGGACAGGGGGACCTAATGAAAAACTGTTTTTT
d_call: TRBD1
cdr3_length: 16
j_call: TRBJ1-4
v_call: TRBV12-3/TRBV12-4
clone_size: -

cdr3_aa: CSVDSAGGRYGYTF
cdr3_nt: TGCAGCGTTGATTCAGCCGGGGGGCGTTATGGCTACACCTTC
d_call: -
cdr3_length: 14
j_call: TRBJ1-2
v_call: TRBV29-1
clone_size: -

cdr3_aa: CASSRLYEQYF
cdr3_nt: TGTGCCAGCAGCAGACTCTACGAGCAGTACTTC
d_call: -
cdr3_length: 11
j_call: TRBJ2-7
v_call: TRBV7-2
clone_size: -

cdr3_aa: CASSYEGNTEAFF
cdr3_nt: TGTGCCAGCAGTTACGAGGGCAACACTGAAGCTTTCTTT
d_call: -
cdr3_length: 13
j_call: TRBJ1-1
v_call: TRBV6-1
clone_size: -

cdr3_aa: CASSIRTGDTGELFF
cdr3_nt: TGTGCCAGTAGTATCCGGACAGGAGACACCGGGGAGCTGTTTTTT
d_call: TRBD1
cdr3_length: 15
j_call: TRBJ2-2
v_call: TRBV19
clone_size: few

cdr3_aa: CASSEEGTDNVLTF
cdr3_nt: TGTGCCAGCAGTGAGGAGGGGACAGATAACGTCCTGACTTTC
d_call: -
cdr3_length: 14
j_call: TRBJ2-6
v_call: TRBV7-8
clone_size: -

cdr3_aa: CASKGTSNYGYTF
cdr3_nt: TGTGCCAGCAAAGGGACCAGTAACTATGGCTACACCTTC
d_call: -
cdr3_length: 13
j_call: TRBJ1-2
v_call: TRBV10-3
clone_size: -

cdr3_aa: CASSDWQNSPLHF
cdr3_nt: TGTGCCAGCAGTGACTGGCAGAACTCACCCCTCCACTTT
d_call: -
cdr3_length: 13
j_call: TRBJ1-6
v_call: TRBV2
clone_size: -

cdr3_aa: CASRDRGMNTEAFF
cdr3_nt: TGTGCCAGTCGGGACAGAGGGATGAACACTGAAGCTTTCTTT
d_call: TRBD1
cdr3_length: 14
j_call: TRBJ1-1
v_call: TRBV19
clone_size: -

cdr3_aa: CAIKGREMNSPLHF
cdr3_nt: TGTGCCATCAAGGGTAGGGAGATGAATTCACCCCTCCACTTT
d_call: -
cdr3_length: 14
j_call: TRBJ1-6
v_call: TRBV10-3
clone_size: -

cdr3_aa: CAWSRRISGANVLTF
cdr3_nt: TGTGCCTGGAGTCGGCGGATCTCTGGGGCCAACGTCCTGACTTTC
d_call: -
cdr3_length: 15
j_call: TRBJ2-6
v_call: TRBV30
clone_size: few

cdr3_aa: CSARALRDTEAFF
cdr3_nt: TGCAGTGCTAGAGCGTTAAGGGACACTGAAGCTTTCTTT
d_call: -
cdr3_length: 13
j_call: TRBJ1-1
v_call: TRBV20-1
clone_size: many

cdr3_aa: CASSIGTSPGETQYF
cdr3_nt: TGTGCCAGCAGCATCGGGACTTCTCCGGGGGAGACCCAGTACTTC
d_call: -
cdr3_length: 15
j_call: TRBJ2-5
v_call: TRBV7-3
clone_size: many

cdr3_aa: CASSLMGGVQETQYF
cdr3_nt: TGTGCCAGCAGCTTAATGGGGGGGGTCCAAGAGACCCAGTACTTC
d_call: TRBD2
cdr3_length: 15
j_call: TRBJ2-5
v_call: TRBV7-8
clone_size: few

cdr3_aa: CASIEGGPMTEAFF
cdr3_nt: TGTGCCAGCATCGAGGGGGGACCGATGACTGAAGCTTTCTTT
d_call: -
cdr3_length: 14
j_call: TRBJ1-1
v_call: TRBV28
clone_size: -

cdr3_aa: CSVEDNYNQPQHF
cdr3_nt: TGCAGCGTTGAGGACAACTACAATCAGCCCCAGCATTTT
d_call: -
cdr3_length: 13
j_call: TRBJ1-5
v_call: TRBV29-1
clone_size: -

cdr3_aa: CSAVGSGPSTDTQYF
cdr3_nt: TGCAGCGCGGTTGGGAGCGGTCCAAGCACAGATACGCAGTATTTT
d_call: -
cdr3_length: 15
j_call: TRBJ2-3
v_call: TRBV29-1
clone_size: many

cdr3_aa: CASSSRGGYEQYF
cdr3_nt: TGTGCCAGCAGTTCCCGCGGGGGCTACGAGCAGTACTTC
d_call: TRBD2
cdr3_length: 13
j_call: TRBJ2-7
v_call: TRBV28
clone_size: few

cdr3_aa: CSASQGTGNQPQHF
cdr3_nt: TGCAGTGCTAGTCAGGGGACGGGCAATCAGCCCCAGCATTTT
d_call: -
cdr3_length: 14
j_call: TRBJ1-5
v_call: TRBV20-1
clone_size: many

cdr3_aa: CATGSSYNSPLHF
cdr3_nt: TGTGCCACCGGATCCTCCTATAATTCACCCCTCCACTTT
d_call: -
cdr3_length: 13
j_call: TRBJ1-6
v_call: TRBV7-8
clone_size: few

cdr3_aa: CATSDLKGKNTGELFF
cdr3_nt: TGTGCCACCAGTGATTTAAAGGGCAAAAACACCGGGGAGCTGTTTTTT
d_call: -
cdr3_length: 16
j_call: TRBJ2-2
v_call: TRBV24-1
clone_size: many

cdr3_aa: CASSPRDRDTEAFF
cdr3_nt: TGTGCCAGCAGCCCTCGGGACAGGGACACTGAAGCTTTCTTT
d_call: TRBD1
cdr3_length: 14
j_call: TRBJ1-1
v_call: TRBV7-2
clone_size: -

cdr3_aa: CSAREIQGVETQYF
cdr3_nt: TGCAGTGCTAGAGAAATCCAGGGTGTAGAGACCCAGTACTTC
d_call: -
cdr3_length: 14
j_call: TRBJ2-5
v_call: TRBV20-1
clone_size: many

cdr3_aa: CASSITTVDTQYF
cdr3_nt: TGCGCCAGCAGTATTACGACAGTAGATACGCAGTATTTT
d_call: -
cdr3_length: 13
j_call: TRBJ2-3
v_call: TRBV10-2
clone_size: once

cdr3_aa: CSANREVSGEKLFF
cdr3_nt: TGCAGTGCTAATCGGGAGGTCTCAGGGGAAAAACTGTTTTTT
d_call: -
cdr3_length: 14
j_call: TRBJ1-4
v_call: TRBV20-1
clone_size: -